Described below is a single TCR beta chain sequence and its context. Its antigen is undetermined. Each CDR3 protein is one row after TCRdb ran MiXCR on the 5' RACE reads. The repertoire holds about 130,000 distinct CDR3 sequences, with around a sixth as singletons. The source of the sample is a study of T-cell memory formation after mild COVID-19. The study's findings and limits: The finding that pre-infection memory included some responding clones suggested that cross-reactive memory joined.

The sample taken for sequencing was PBMCs or a T cell subset sorted from them (not recorded which). This clonotype originated in an adult woman who had mild COVID-19 (a few samples of this study predate the infection). Cell type and time point are not known.

CDR3 amino acids: CSARTSGDYNEQFF. The DNA for the CDR3 is TGCAGTGCTCGGACTAGCGGGGACTACAATGAGCAGTTCTTC. The chain has TRBV20-1 and TRBJ2-1, with 12 bases matching TRBD2. V lost 5 bases, J lost 3 bases, and 2 bases stayed unmatched. Looked up from germline, CDR1 is DFQATT and CDR2 is SNEGSKA (reference sequence). The CDR3 totals 14 residues.